This T cell receptor beta chain emerged from a study of blood T cells in healthy people across ages (dated by TCRdb to 2013 to 2016). Background on the whole study: In model experiments, template switching captured roughly one uniquely barcoded TCR beta cDNA molecule for every two T cells. To avoid experimental bias, donors of different ages were spread randomly across the sequencing lanes. Four age groups were formed from the donors: young (average 16 years), middle-aged (just under 40), aged (approximately 60) and long-lived (more than 75). Using deep sequencing normalized with unique cDNA molecular identifiers, the study measured how TCR beta repertoire diversity changes with age. Two additional independent replicas of 1 million unique cDNA reads from the same blood draw were analyzed for two donors (one aged 18 to 30 and one aged 80 or older).

This clonotype was detected a few times. The antigen this receptor binds is unknown. Base qualities are not recorded, but no much larger clone differs from it by a single base. Systemically healthy Caucasian individuals from Russia, around 38 in total and aged roughly 6 to 90 years, were included as donors. Each donor gave around 9.5 milliliters of peripheral blood, collected into EDTA-treated Vacutainer tubes. Ficoll-Paque density-gradient centrifugation was used to isolate PBMCs, with at least 6.5 million obtained per sample. Total RNA, at least 6 micrograms per sample, was extracted from PBMCs with Trizol reagent. Naive CD45RAhigh/CD27high T cell percentages were measured by flow cytometry on a PBMC aliquot from every donor. V is pared back by 2 bases and J by 1 base, with 10 bases lying between the germline termini. The CDR3 measures 15 amino acids from cysteine to phenylalanine. Only CDR3 DNA remains: 45 bases, in frame from the first base. The germline V gene provides CDR1 MNHEY and CDR2 SVGEGT.

The study at large found these results: The percentage of naive T cells measured by flow cytometry correlated strongly with observed TCR beta diversity. The CMV infection status of donors was not known, potentially confounding age-related changes in expanded clonotypes. Total diversity estimates from one million sequenced T cells were considered lower bounds and underestimates. The long-lived group showed more naive CD4+ T cells, fewer expanded clones and increased TCR diversity than the aged group, suggesting age selection. Observed TCR beta diversity per million T cells fell roughly linearly with age, and a significant reduction was already apparent by age roughly 40. Since profiling was done on bulk unsorted PBMCs, naive and antigen-experienced compartments could not be conclusively compared.

The receptor library was made with 5' RACE. TCRdb shows the sequencer as Illumina HiSeq 2500. The second PCR ran for roughly 7 to 12 cycles and used a J-beta primer mix along with a sample-barcoded 5' primer. Each TCR beta cDNA molecule received a unique molecular identifier from a template-switch 5' adaptor carrying 12 random nucleotides. At least 2.5 million CDR3-containing paired-end reads were obtained from each sample. First-strand cDNA was synthesized from all RNA with the Mint cDNA synthesis kit, primed by a TRBC-specific oligonucleotide. Following uracil-DNA glycosylase treatment, all cDNA underwent a first 18-cycle PCR with the universal primers M1SS and BC2_uni_R. The authors' analysis ran thus. For normalization, 1 million high-quality reads, each with a distinct molecular identifier, were randomly selected from each sample. Instead of being binned into consensus sequences, reads with shared molecular identifiers were discarded. CDR3 identification, clonotype clustering and error correction used MiTCR with a Q25 quality threshold and the strictest error-elimination algorithm. A nonparametric unseen species model with Euler transformation was used to estimate a lower bound on total TCR beta diversity. The raw public reads went through TCRdb reprocessing: fastp at Q25, MiXCR clone calling, in-frame beta chains kept. Every distinct CDR3 protein forms one entry, paired with its most common genes and DNA. What appears here as the V and J calls and clone size reflects TCRdb's work, not the paper's. The sample has 450,000 to 700,000 distinct CDR3 sequences on record, approximately 30% of them singletons. Around 20% of the sample is taken by the ten largest.

The clonotype originates from an older woman in good health. The rearranged segments are TRBV6-2 or TRBV6-3 and TRBJ2-3, with no D gene named confidently. The sequencing sample was made of blood. The DNA is as follows: TGTGCCAGCAGTTACGGTACGCCACGCACAGATACGCAGTATTTT. Translated, it reads CASSYGTPRTDTQYF.